The rows below give T cell receptor beta chains drawn from one sample of a study of a mutant IDH1 vaccine in newly diagnosed glioma. What these receptors recognize is not known. Libraries were prepared by immunoSEQ multiplex PCR; TCRdb keeps only in-frame clonotypes and omits some of them. Altogether just over 60,000 clones are present, roughly four fifths being singletons, with the ten largest covering 3.8%. This specimen was PBMCs, taken from a glioma patient whose treatment included an IDH1 peptide vaccine. Receptors were obtained from a man aged 30-40 years with glioma. The CDR3 runs from the conserved cysteine through the conserved F or W. D genes are given only for firm matches. Only part of the rows carry a size: once, few, many, or a class if the clone is expanded.

>.|TRBD2|TRBJ2-1|TRBV10-1
CASGGLADYNEQFF
TGCGCCAGCGGAGGACTAGCGGACTACAATGAGCAGTTCTTC
>.|.|TRBJ2-3|TRBV2
CASSGGTVSTDTQYF
TGTGCCAGCAGTGGAGGGACCGTCAGCACAGATACGCAGTATTTT
>.|.|TRBJ2-2|TRBV29-1
CSVSARATGELFF
TGCAGCGTTTCTGCCAGGGCTACCGGGGAGCTGTTTTTT
>.|.|TRBJ2-5|TRBV5-1
CASSLGAGQETQYF
TGCGCCAGCAGCTTGGGGGCGGGACAAGAGACCCAGTACTTC
>.|TRBD1|TRBJ1-2|TRBV6-5
CASRSTGGPYGYTF
TGTGCCAGCAGATCAACAGGGGGCCCCTATGGCTACACCTTC
>.|TRBD2|TRBJ2-2|TRBV5-4
CASSLDASGGAGELFF
TGTGCCAGCAGCTTGGATGCTAGCGGGGGGGCCGGGGAGCTGTTTTTT
>.|TRBD1|TRBJ1-6|TRBV5-4
CASTSGTGGRGRDSPLHF
TGTGCCAGCACCTCCGGGACAGGGGGCCGGGGTAGGGATTCACCCCTCCACTTT
>.|TRBD1|TRBJ2-6|TRBV7-9
CASSFKTGTGGSGANVLTF
TGTGCCAGCAGCTTCAAAACCGGGACAGGGGGCTCTGGGGCCAACGTCCTGACTTTC
>.|.|TRBJ1-4|TRBV2
CASSGTSEKLFF
TGTGCCAGCAGTGGGACTTCCGAAAAACTGTTTTTT
>.|.|TRBJ2-4|TRBV7-6
CASSLGRGDIQYF
TGTGCCAGCAGCTTAGGACGGGGAGACATTCAGTACTTC
>few|.|TRBJ1-5|TRBV18
CASSPLDNQPQHF
TGTGCCAGCTCACCACTAGATAATCAGCCCCAGCATTTT
>.|.|TRBJ1-1|TRBV25-1
CASSGSAVKQLNTEAFF
TGTGCCAGCAGTGGCTCGGCGGTCAAGCAGCTGAACACTGAAGCTTTCTTT
>few|.|TRBJ2-5|TRBV5-1
CASSFQTDQETQYF
TGCGCCAGCAGCTTCCAGACGGACCAAGAGACCCAGTACTTC
>few|.|TRBJ1-1|TRBV16
CASSQSWGNTEAFF
TGTGCCAGCAGCCAATCGTGGGGGAACACTGAAGCTTTCTTT
>.|.|TRBJ1-5|TRBV4-1
CASSQGSYNQPQHF
TGCGCCAGCAGCCAGGGCAGCTACAATCAGCCCCAGCATTTT
>.|.|TRBJ1-6|TRBV15
CATSRGHPTNSPLHF
TGTGCCACCAGCCGGGGACATCCCACTAATTCACCCCTCCACTTT
>.|.|TRBJ1-4|TRBV19
CASSPQAGLNEKLFF
TGTGCCAGTAGTCCCCAGGCAGGCCTTAATGAAAAACTGTTTTTT
>.|.|TRBJ1-2|TRBV19
CASSTHQGLGGYTF
TGTGCCAGTAGTACTCACCAGGGATTAGGGGGCTACACCTTC
>.|.|TRBJ1-4|TRBV6-1
CASMGGPVAEKLFF
TGTGCCAGCATGGGCGGGCCTGTTGCTGAAAAACTGTTTTTT
>.|.|TRBJ2-7|TRBV29-1
CSVEETGAYEQYF
TGCAGCGTTGAAGAGACGGGTGCCTACGAGCAGTACTTC
>once|TRBD1|TRBJ2-6|TRBV4-1
CASSLGTGGSGANVLTF
TGCGCCAGCAGCCTTGGGACAGGGGGCTCTGGGGCCAACGTCCTGACTTTC
>.|.|TRBJ1-4|TRBV28
CASNLGSAPNEKLFF
TGTGCCAGCAATCTAGGGTCGGCACCTAATGAAAAACTGTTTTTT
>.|.|TRBJ1-6|TRBV19
CASSIQGRSPLHF
TGTGCCAGTAGTATACAGGGTCGGTCACCCCTCCACTTT
>.|.|TRBJ2-5|TRBV19
CASTWRETQYF
TGTGCCAGTACTTGGAGGGAGACCCAGTACTTC
>few|.|TRBJ1-1|TRBV7-9
CASSLVRAEAFF
TGTGCCAGCAGCTTAGTAAGAGCTGAAGCTTTCTTT
>few|TRBD1|TRBJ2-5|TRBV5-1
CASSFQGAGMKETQYF
TGCGCCAGCAGCTTCCAGGGGGCAGGGATGAAAGAGACCCAGTACTTC
>.|TRBD1|TRBJ1-2|TRBV4-2
CASSQVSQGAAGLGYTF
TGTGCCAGCAGCCAAGTCTCTCAGGGGGCGGCAGGCCTTGGCTACACCTTC
>.|.|TRBJ1-3|TRBV5-6
CASSLRGENTIYF
TGTGCCAGCAGCTTGCGGGGGGAAAACACCATATATTTT
>.|.|TRBJ2-5|TRBV29-1
CSVEKETQYF
TGCAGCGTTGAAAAAGAGACCCAGTACTTC
>.|.|TRBJ2-5|TRBV28
CASSFPDRFRETQYF
TGTGCCAGCAGTTTCCCAGACAGGTTTCGGGAGACCCAGTACTTC
>.|.|TRBJ2-7|TRBV5-6
CASSGNSVPYEQYF
TGTGCCAGCAGCGGAAATTCAGTACCCTACGAGCAGTACTTC
>.|.|TRBJ2-5|TRBV5-6
CASSPTDPWETQYF
TGTGCCAGCAGCCCTACCGACCCCTGGGAGACCCAGTACTTC
>once|TRBD1|TRBJ1-1|TRBV2
CASSEAMGQGFTEAFF
TGTGCCAGCAGTGAAGCCATGGGACAGGGGTTCACTGAAGCTTTCTTT
>.|.|TRBJ2-3|TRBV27
CASPTGLSLRDTQYF
TGTGCCAGCCCGACGGGACTTTCTCTCCGGGATACGCAGTATTTT
>.|.|TRBJ2-2|TRBV5-1
CASSLAPLTGELFF
TGCGCCAGCAGCTTGGCCCCCCTCACCGGGGAGCTGTTTTTT
>.|TRBD1|TRBJ2-7|TRBV13
CASSRTGTEQYF
TGTGCCAGCAGCCGGACAGGGACCGAGCAGTACTTC
>.|TRBD1|TRBJ2-7|TRBV6-5
CASSYVGTGNYEQYF
TGTGCCAGCAGTTACGTCGGGACAGGGAACTACGAGCAGTACTTC
>.|TRBD1|TRBJ2-7|TRBV14
CASSPSGTAIYEQYF
TGTGCCAGCAGCCCCTCCGGGACAGCCATTTACGAGCAGTACTTC
>.|.|TRBJ1-5|TRBV7-2
CASSWGPTSQPQHF
TGTGCCAGCAGCTGGGGCCCTACGAGCCAGCCCCAGCATTTT
>.|TRBD2|TRBJ2-1|TRBV7-9
CASSPRGLAGDNEQFF
TGTGCCAGCAGCCCCCGAGGACTAGCGGGTGACAATGAGCAGTTCTTC
>once|TRBD1|TRBJ2-1|TRBV25-1
CASSAGTGAFNEQFF
TGTGCCAGCAGTGCCGGGACAGGGGCGTTTAATGAGCAGTTCTTC
>.|.|TRBJ1-1|TRBV19
CASSIYRYTEAFF
TGTGCCAGTAGTATATACCGGTACACTGAAGCTTTCTTT
>.|TRBD1|TRBJ2-4|TRBV5-6
CASTEGTGSNIQYF
TGTGCCAGCACCGAAGGGACAGGGTCAAACATTCAGTACTTC
>.|TRBD1|TRBJ2-5|TRBV6-6
CASSGQGAVETQYF
TGTGCCAGCAGTGGACAGGGGGCGGTCGAGACCCAGTACTTC
>.|TRBD2|TRBJ2-3|TRBV27
CASKWGGGAEVDTQYF
TGTGCCAGCAAATGGGGCGGGGGGGCCGAGGTAGATACGCAGTATTTT
>.|TRBD1|TRBJ1-2|TRBV7-9
CASSSESSTGGYGYTF
TGTGCCAGCAGCTCAGAGAGCTCGACAGGGGGTTATGGCTACACCTTC
>.|.|TRBJ1-2|TRBV4-1
CASSQDQRSYGYTF
TGCGCCAGCAGCCAAGATCAACGATCCTATGGCTACACCTTC
>few|.|TRBJ1-3|TRBV4-2
CASSQLLTGAASGNTIYF
TGTGCCAGCAGCCAACTTTTGACAGGCGCCGCATCTGGAAACACCATATATTTT
>.|.|TRBJ2-7|TRBV2
CASRDGGTYEQYF
TGTGCCAGCAGAGACGGGGGCACCTACGAGCAGTACTTC
>.|.|TRBJ1-2|TRBV2
CASSARETNYGYTF
TGTGCCAGCAGTGCCAGGGAAACTAACTATGGCTACACCTTC
>.|TRBD1|TRBJ2-5|TRBV7-6
CASSQTGNQETQYF
TGTGCCAGCAGCCAGACAGGGAACCAAGAGACCCAGTACTTC
>.|.|TRBJ2-7|TRBV6-1
CASSPGLPYEQYF
TGTGCCAGCAGTCCGGGGCTTCCTTACGAGCAGTACTTC
>once|.|TRBJ2-1|TRBV5-5
CASSLGGDSYNEQFF
TGTGCCAGCAGCTTGGGCGGAGACTCCTACAATGAGCAGTTCTTC
>.|TRBD2|TRBJ2-5|TRBV7-2
CASSLALAGGLYQETQYF
TGTGCCAGCAGCTTGGCCCTAGCGGGGGGCCTGTACCAAGAGACCCAGTACTTC